The entry below describes one T cell receptor (beta chain). Just one base apart from a much larger clone, this may be a read error. This CDR3 is built from 13 residues. Germline V gene sequence: CDR1 SGHDN, CDR2 FVKESK. The sorted Tregs were CD4+CD25+CD127-/low cells. A single record per CDR3 protein comes from TCRdb applying MiXCR to the 5' RACE reads. The sample consists of about 43,000 distinct CDR3 sequences, approximately 23% of them appearing once. The sequence came from a female donor with breast cancer. The sequenced material came from Tregs sorted from a lymph node. V is TRBV14 and J is TRBJ2-1; D is unclear. The CDR3 DNA reads as TGTGCCAGCAGCCAAGAAGTGAGCAATGAGCAGCTCTTC. Protein product: CASSQEVSNEQLF. The full variable domain, its missing parts supplied by reference TRBV14 and TRBJ2-1, is EAGVTQFPSHSVIEKGQTVTLRCDPISGHDNLYWYRRVMGKEIKFLLHFVKESKQDESGMPNNRFLAERTGGTYSTLKVQPAELEDSGVYFCASSQEVSNEQLFGPGTRLTVL.